This TCR beta chain was found in a study of T-cell memory formation after mild COVID-19. Germline V gene sequence: CDR1 LGHNA, CDR2 YNFKEQ. V was shortened by 0 bases and J by 0 bases, with 12 bases between the two germline ends. The CDR3 runs 17 residues. TCRdb called the 5' RACE reads again in MiXCR, with one record for every CDR3 protein. The sample consists of 400,000 or so distinct CDR3 sequences, over 15% of them appearing once. This clonotype was observed a handful of times. V gene TRBV4-2 combines with J gene TRBJ2-1; D is unclear. This sequence originates from an adult woman who had mild COVID-19 (a few samples of this study predate the infection). Cell type and time point are not known. The sequencing input was PBMCs or a T cell subset sorted from them (not recorded which). The CDR3 is CASSQETKMSSYNEQFF. DNA for the CDR3: TGTGCCAGCAGCCAAGAGACGAAAATGAGCTCCTACAATGAGCAGTTCTTC.